The source of this T cell receptor (beta chain) is a study of blood T cell repertoires in COVID-19. About the research overall: Specimens from acute and convalescent COVID-19 originated in the United States, Italy and Spain. T cells, B-cell-depleted T cells, or PBMCs supplied cDNA or gDNA.

Under the authors' procedure: Researchers report that nucleated cell counts were estimated from reference gene primer amplification. This table comes from immunoSEQ multiplex PCR, and its TCRdb copy is limited to in-frame clones, with some not included. The V and J calls and the clone size are those of that table, but D and trimming were determined from the DNA. The sample yields approximately 140,000 clones, under 85% seen once. This clonotype was obtained from a human donor in a cohort sampled during active COVID-19. What was sequenced was peripheral blood.

CDR3 in DNA: TGTGCCAGCAGTTACTCGGGGCTAGCGGGAGCCTACGAGCAGTACTTC. The encoded protein is CASSYSGLAGAYEQYF. The J gene is TRBJ2-7, the V gene TRBV6-5, with TRBD2 identical over 10 bases. With V trimmed by 0 bases and J by 2 bases, 4 bases remained unmatched. Per germline, CDR1 MNHEY and CDR2 SVGAGI. This CDR3 comprises 16 residues.